This TCR beta chain appears in the sequencing data of a study of monozygotic twins with inflammatory bowel disease. Regarding the study as a whole: Varying immunosuppressive regimens may have increased patient repertoire variability. Other individuals had fewer clonotypes in common with IBD patients than with healthy twins, especially with disease activity.

The CDR3 sequence is 15 residues long. The germline V gene encodes CDR1 DFQATT and CDR2 SNEGSKA (reference sequence). With regard to this clonotype: Antigen unknown.

It was 3,500 to 4,000 ng of total RNA that each TCR library used. Researchers used template switching to add UMIs featuring a 6-nucleotide sample barcode. TCRdb re-called the 5' RACE reads and shows each CDR3 protein once, DNA omitted. The sample includes about 380,000 distinct CDR3 sequences. Sequenced sample: blood. The TCR sequence derives from a human donor with ulcerative colitis or Crohn's disease, or a healthy co-twin of an affected twin (not recorded which). The chain combines TRBV20-1 with TRBJ2-1; the D gene TCRdb calls, TRBD2, cannot be checked with no DNA. The CDR3 is CSATRTSGIYNEQFF.